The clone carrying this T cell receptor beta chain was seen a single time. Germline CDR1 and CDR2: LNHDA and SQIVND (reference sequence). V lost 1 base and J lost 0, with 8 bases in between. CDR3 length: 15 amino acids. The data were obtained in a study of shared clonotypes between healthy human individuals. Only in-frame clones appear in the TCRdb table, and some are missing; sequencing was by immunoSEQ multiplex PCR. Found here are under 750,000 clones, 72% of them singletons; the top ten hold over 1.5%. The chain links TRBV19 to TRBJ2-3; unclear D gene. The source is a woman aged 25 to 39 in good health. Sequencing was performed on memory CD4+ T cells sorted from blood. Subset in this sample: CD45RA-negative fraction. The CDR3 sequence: CASSIGSPSTDTQYF. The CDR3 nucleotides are TGTGCCAGTAGTATAGGTTCCCCTAGCACAGATACGCAGTATTTT.